This T cell receptor beta chain was obtained from a study of T cells expressing NK-cell markers. Study summary: Seven HCMV-seropositive donors and one seronegative donor made up the eight sequenced donors. Study findings and constraints: Expanded NKG2C+ T cell clones were not confirmed as HCMV-specific.

TCR beta libraries carry UMIs added by 5'RACE template switching. TCRdb reprocessed the 5' RACE reads and keeps a single row for each CDR3 protein, giving no DNA. The listing records 440,000 or so distinct CDR3 sequences. Of note for this clonotype: Its cognate antigen is unknown.

The CDR3 sequence is 17 residues long. Germline-derived CDR1 and CDR2 are LGHDT and YNNKEL (reference sequence). The sample taken for sequencing was blood T cells: a sorted CD56 or NKG2C T cell subset, CD4+ or CD8+ T cells, or bulk PBMC T cells (not recorded which). The source is a woman between 18 and 70 years old in good health. The chain joins TRBV3-1 to TRBJ2-3. CDR3 amino acids: CASSIERVGPSRDTQYF.